These 20 T cell receptor beta chains came from one sample sequenced in a study of cytomegalovirus exposure and HLA in healthy donors. Researchers ran the PCR with 60 Vbeta and 13 Jbeta primers. This table comes from immunoSEQ multiplex PCR, and its TCRdb copy is limited to in-frame clones, with some not included. The sample includes some 120,000 clones, more than 60% of them seen just once. Sample: PBMCs. These receptors originate from a man aged 25 to 40 in good health and CMV-seronegative.

The V and J genes are TRBV18 and TRBJ1-4; 9 bases map to TRBD1. This CDR3 comprises 15 residues. From germline, CDR1 is KGHSH and CDR2 LQKENI. The V gene end was trimmed by 5 bases and the J gene end by 8 bases; junction bases not matched to a gene: 9. CDR3 residues: CASSETGTGNEKLFF. CDR3 DNA sequence: TGTGCCAGCTCAGAGACCGGGACAGGGAACGAAAAACTGTTTTTT.

The chain has TRBV5-6 and TRBJ1-6; the match to TRBD1 covers 8 bases. The length of the CDR3 is 15 residues. The J segment lost 10 bases and the V segment lost 4 bases, leaving 10 bases of the junction unmatched. Germline V CDR1 and CDR2: SGHDT, YYEEEE. In DNA form, the CDR3 reads TGTGCCAGCAGCACCTTCCCACAGGGGGGATCACCCCTCCACTTT. The encoded protein is CASSTFPQGGSPLHF. Full variable domain (rest looked up from reference TRBV5-6 and TRBJ1-6): DAGVTQSPTHLIKTRGQQVTLRCSPKSGHDTVSWYQQALGQGPQFIFQYYEEEERQRGNFPDRFSGHQFPNYSSELNVNALLLGDSALYLCASSTFPQGGSPLHFGNGTRLTVT.

A word on this clone: The junction differs from germline at one of its ends, possibly a read error. The chain has TRBV19 and TRBJ2-6; 8 bases align to TRBD1. The CDR3 length is 20 residues. Germline V gene sequence: CDR1 LNHDA, CDR2 SQIVND (reference sequence). The DNA of the CDR3 is TGTGCCAGTAGTATAGATCCTCGGACAGGGAAGCCCTCTTGGGCCAACGTCCTGACTTTC. This encodes CASSIDPRTGKPSWANVLTF.

In this sample, this clone turned up a few times. V gene TRBV27 combines with J gene TRBJ2-7, with a tentative D call TRBD2 (5 bases). The CDR3 sequence is 14 residues long. Looked up from germline, CDR1 is MNHEY and CDR2 is SMNVEV (reference sequence). Trimming removed 6 bases from V and 0 bases from J, with 12 bases in between. DNA of the CDR3: TGTGCCAGCAGGAGCGGCTCTAGCTCCTACGAGCAGTACTTC. This translates into CASRSGSSSYEQYF.

The chain combines TRBV19 with TRBJ2-5; 13 nucleotides align to TRBD2. Unmatched junction bases numbered 4, after V lost 5 bases and J lost 4 bases. CDR1 and CDR2 (germline): LNHDA, SQIVND (reference sequence). The CDR3 totals 15 residues. This CDR3 is CASSVRTSGGETQYF. The DNA of the CDR3 is TGTGCCAGTAGTGTACGGACTAGCGGGGGAGAGACCCAGTACTTC.

This chain connects TRBV19 to TRBJ1-1; D remains ambiguous. CDR1 LNHDA and CDR2 SQIVND come from the germline V gene (reference sequence). This CDR3 region has 15 residues. The V end was cut by 5 bases, the J end by 6 bases, with 19 bases between. CDR3 sequence: CASSYFGGGIPEAFF. The CDR3 coding sequence is TGTGCCAGTAGTTATTTCGGCGGCGGAATCCCTGAAGCTTTCTTT.

The V gene is TRBV18, the J gene TRBJ2-3, with 7 bases identical to TRBD2. The CDR3 spans 16 residues. Germline V lookup: CDR1 KGHSH, CDR2 LQKENI. Trimming cost V 3 bases and J 2 bases; bases outside gene matches: 8. The CDR3 DNA reads TGTGCCAGCTCACCCTTGCTAGCGGATTTCACAGATACGCAGTATTTT. Protein sequence: CASSPLLADFTDTQYF.

The rearrangement uses TRBV2 and TRBJ2-5; D gene unclear. The DNA matches TRBJ2-7 better at its end, which makes the J call doubtful. Germline CDR1 and CDR2: SNHLY and FYNNEI. The CDR3 is 13 residues long. In DNA form, the CDR3 reads TGTGCCAGCAGTGTTGACAACTCCTACGAGCAGTACTTC. It yields the protein CASSVDNSYEQYF.

The V call is TRBV5-1, the J call TRBJ2-1, with 10 bases matching TRBD1. The CDR3 contains 16 residues. From germline, CDR1 is SGHRS and CDR2 YFSETQ. V lost 0 bases to trimming and J lost 6 bases; unmatched junction nucleotides: 6. The CDR3 bases are TGCGCCAGCAGCTTGGGTGGGACAGGGGTGGGCAATGAGCAGTTCTTC. Its translation is CASSLGGTGVGNEQFF.

The chain employs TRBV4-1 and TRBJ2-6, with D unresolved. CDR3 length equals 17 residues. The V gene's germline CDR1 is MGHRA and CDR2 YSYEKL. Deletions cut 3 bases from V and 0 bases from J, with 12 bases between. The CDR3 DNA reads TGCGCCAGCAGCCAGGTGCGGCTGGCCTCTGGGGCCAACGTCCTGACTTTC. Encoded protein: CASSQVRLASGANVLTF.

The CDR3 DNA reads TGTGCCAGCAGTAAGACCGGGACAGGGGGCTCCCTACGTAACTATGGCTACACCTTC. This codes for CASSKTGTGGSLRNYGYTF. The genes are TRBV27 and TRBJ1-2; 12 nucleotides align to TRBD1. CDR1 is MNHEY, CDR2 SMNVEV, per germline (reference sequence). This CDR3 contains 19 residues. V shed 5 bases and J 1 base; nucleotides not matched to a gene: 14.

The rearrangement uses TRBV7-6 and TRBJ1-1, with unresolved D. Germline V CDR1 and CDR2: SGHVS, FNYEAQ. The CDR3 length is 13 residues. V was clipped by 5 bases and J by 0 bases, with 7 bases between them. CDR3: CASSQTVNTEAFF. Here the CDR3 DNA reads TGTGCCAGCAGCCAAACAGTGAACACTGAAGCTTTCTTT.

V and J are TRBV19 and TRBJ2-3; 10 nucleotides align to TRBD1. Germline assignment: CDR1 LNHDA and CDR2 SQIVND (reference sequence). The V and J ends lost 4 bases and 4 bases, in that order; junction bases with no gene match: 5. The CDR3 is 15 amino acids. DNA for the CDR3: TGTGCCAGTAGTACGGACAGGGGGAAAGCAGATACGCAGTATTTT. Its protein product is CASSTDRGKADTQYF. The variable domain in full, with the rest retrieved from reference TRBV19 and TRBJ2-3, is DGGITQSPKYLFRKEGQNVTLSCEQNLNHDAMYWYRQDPGQGLRLIYYSQIVNDFQKGDIAEGYSVSREKKESFPLTVTSAQKNPTAFYLCASSTDRGKADTQYFGPGTRLTVL.

This sequence joins TRBV9 and TRBJ2-1, with TRBD1 matching 10 bases. The ends lost 2 bases at V and 2 bases at J; junction bases unmatched: 1. The CDR3 consists of 15 residues. Germline CDR1 is SGDLS and CDR2 is YYNGEE. The CDR3 loop is CASSVTGGAYNEQFF. CDR3 in DNA: TGTGCCAGCAGCGTGACAGGGGGCGCCTACAATGAGCAGTTCTTC.

The J gene is TRBJ1-1, the V gene TRBV5-1; D remains unclear. The CDR3 spans 12 residues. V was cut by 2 bases and J by 1 base, with 3 bases left in between. Germline assignment: CDR1 SGHRS and CDR2 YFSETQ. Here the CDR3 DNA reads TGCGCCAGCAGCTTACAGAACACTGAAGCTTTCTTT. Amino acids: CASSLQNTEAFF. The entire variable domain, with the rest obtained from reference TRBV5-1 and TRBJ1-1, is as follows: KAGVTQTPRYLIKTRGQQVTLSCSPISGHRSVSWYQQTPGQGLQFLFEYFSETQRNKGNFPGRFSGRQFSNSRSEMNVSTLELGDSALYLCASSLQNTEAFFGQGTRLTVV.

This clone has just a few counts. This sequence joins TRBV9 and TRBJ2-7; 7 nucleotides line up with TRBD2. This CDR3 has 14 amino acids. Germline V gene sequence: CDR1 SGDLS, CDR2 YYNGEE. J was trimmed by 0 bases and V by 3 bases; bases with no gene match: 3. DNA for the CDR3: TGTGCCAGCAGCGGGGGGACTACCTCCTACGAGCAGTACTTC. It encodes CASSGGTTSYEQYF.

The chain links TRBV5-1 to TRBJ1-2, with 9 positions matching TRBD1. Germline V gene sequence: CDR1 SGHRS, CDR2 YFSETQ. The CDR3 loop spans 17 amino acids. V was pared by 0 bases and J by 1 base, with 7 bases of the junction left unmatched. DNA of the CDR3: TGCGCCAGCAGCTTGGGAATGGGACAGGGTAATAACTATGGCTACACCTTC. It specifies CASSLGMGQGNNYGYTF. The full variable domain, rest sourced from reference TRBV5-1 and TRBJ1-2, is KAGVTQTPRYLIKTRGQQVTLSCSPISGHRSVSWYQQTPGQGLQFLFEYFSETQRNKGNFPGRFSGRQFSNSRSEMNVSTLELGDSALYLCASSLGMGQGNNYGYTFGSGTRLTVV.

This clone appeared a single time. V is TRBV7-9 and J is TRBJ2-2; D is perhaps TRBD1 (7 bases). The CDR3 covers 16 residues. CDR1 is SEHNR and CDR2 is FQNEAQ in the germline V gene (reference sequence). Trimming shortened V by 5 bases and J by 3 bases, and 16 bases separated the two germline ends. CDR3 in DNA: TGTGCCAGCAGCCTCCGGAGGGGGCAAGACACCGGGGAGCTGTTTTTT. It is translated as CASSLRRGQDTGELFF.

This sequence joins TRBV15 and TRBJ1-2; TRBD1 agrees at 8 bases. Per the germline V gene, CDR1 is LNHNV and CDR2 is YYDKDF (reference sequence). V dropped 5 bases and J dropped 3; count of bases not matched to a gene: 20. The CDR3 covers 19 residues. In DNA, the CDR3 is TGTGCCACCAGCCCTCGTGCCTTAGGGGGGACAGGAACCCACTATGGCTACACCTTC. Protein sequence: CATSPRALGGTGTHYGYTF.

About this clone itself: The same CDR3 also results from other DNA sequences found in this sample. The genes are TRBV18 and TRBJ1-1; 8 positions agree with TRBD1. Germline values: CDR1 KGHSH, CDR2 LQKENI. V lost 3 bases and J lost 3; bases outside the gene matches: 3. The CDR3 has 14 residues. For the CDR3, the DNA is TGTGCCAGCTCACCCGGGACAGGATACACTGAAGCTTTCTTT. Its protein is CASSPGTGYTEAFF.